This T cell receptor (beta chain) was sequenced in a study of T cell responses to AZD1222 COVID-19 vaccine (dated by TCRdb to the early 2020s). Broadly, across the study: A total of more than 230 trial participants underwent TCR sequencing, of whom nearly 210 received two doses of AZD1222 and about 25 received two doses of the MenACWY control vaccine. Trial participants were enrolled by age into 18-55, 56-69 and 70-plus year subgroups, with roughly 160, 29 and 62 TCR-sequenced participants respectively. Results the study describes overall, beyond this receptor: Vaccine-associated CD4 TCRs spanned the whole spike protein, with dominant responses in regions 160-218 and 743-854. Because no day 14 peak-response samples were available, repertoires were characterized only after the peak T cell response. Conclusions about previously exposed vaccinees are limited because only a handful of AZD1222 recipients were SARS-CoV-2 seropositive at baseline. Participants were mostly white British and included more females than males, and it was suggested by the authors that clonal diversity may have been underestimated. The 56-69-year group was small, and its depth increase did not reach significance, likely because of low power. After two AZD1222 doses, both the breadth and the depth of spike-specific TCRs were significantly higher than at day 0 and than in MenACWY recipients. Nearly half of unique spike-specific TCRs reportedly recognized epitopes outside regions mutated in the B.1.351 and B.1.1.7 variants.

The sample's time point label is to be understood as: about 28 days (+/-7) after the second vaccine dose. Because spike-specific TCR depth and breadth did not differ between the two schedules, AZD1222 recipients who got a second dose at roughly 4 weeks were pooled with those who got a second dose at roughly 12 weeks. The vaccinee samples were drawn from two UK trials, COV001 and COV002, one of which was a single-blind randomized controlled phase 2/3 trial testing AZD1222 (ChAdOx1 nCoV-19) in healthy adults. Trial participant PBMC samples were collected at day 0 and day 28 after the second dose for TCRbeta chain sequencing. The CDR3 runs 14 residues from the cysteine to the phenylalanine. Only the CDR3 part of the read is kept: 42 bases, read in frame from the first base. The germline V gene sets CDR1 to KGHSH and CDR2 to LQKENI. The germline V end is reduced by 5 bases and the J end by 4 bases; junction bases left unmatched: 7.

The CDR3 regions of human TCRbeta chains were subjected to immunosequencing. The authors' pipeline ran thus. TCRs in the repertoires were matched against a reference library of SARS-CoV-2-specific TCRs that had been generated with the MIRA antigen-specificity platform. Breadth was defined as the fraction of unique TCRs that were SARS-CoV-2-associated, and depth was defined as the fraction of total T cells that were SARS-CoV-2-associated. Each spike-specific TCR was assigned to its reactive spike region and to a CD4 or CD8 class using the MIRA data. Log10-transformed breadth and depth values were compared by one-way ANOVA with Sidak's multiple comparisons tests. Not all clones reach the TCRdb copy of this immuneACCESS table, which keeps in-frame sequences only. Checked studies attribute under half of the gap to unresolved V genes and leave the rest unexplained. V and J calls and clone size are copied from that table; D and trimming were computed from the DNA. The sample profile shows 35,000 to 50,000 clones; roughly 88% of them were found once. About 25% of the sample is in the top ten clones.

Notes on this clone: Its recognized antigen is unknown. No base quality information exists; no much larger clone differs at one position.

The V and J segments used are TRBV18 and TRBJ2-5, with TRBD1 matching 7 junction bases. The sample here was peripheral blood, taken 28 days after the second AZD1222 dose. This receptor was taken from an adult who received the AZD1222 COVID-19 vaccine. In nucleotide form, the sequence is TGTGCCAGCTCAAGAACAGGGGTTGGAGAGACCCAGTACTTC. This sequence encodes CASSRTGVGETQYF.